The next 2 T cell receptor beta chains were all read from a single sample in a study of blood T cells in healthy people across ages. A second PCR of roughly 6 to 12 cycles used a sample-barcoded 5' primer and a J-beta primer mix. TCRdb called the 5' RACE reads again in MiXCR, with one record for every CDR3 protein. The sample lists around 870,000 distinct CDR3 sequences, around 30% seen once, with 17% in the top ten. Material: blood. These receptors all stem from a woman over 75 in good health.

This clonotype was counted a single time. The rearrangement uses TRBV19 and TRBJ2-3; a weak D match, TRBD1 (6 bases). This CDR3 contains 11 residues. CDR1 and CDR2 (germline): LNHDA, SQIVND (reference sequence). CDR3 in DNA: TGTACCGGACAGCTAACAGATACGCAGTATTTT. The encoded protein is CTGQLTDTQYF.

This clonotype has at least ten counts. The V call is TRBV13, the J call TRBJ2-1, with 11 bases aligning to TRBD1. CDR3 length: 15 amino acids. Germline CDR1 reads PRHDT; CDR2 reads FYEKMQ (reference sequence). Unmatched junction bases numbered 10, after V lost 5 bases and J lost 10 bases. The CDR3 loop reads CASSAPGTGGYEQFF. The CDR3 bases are TGTGCCAGCAGCGCGCCCGGGACAGGGGGGTACGAGCAGTTCTTC.